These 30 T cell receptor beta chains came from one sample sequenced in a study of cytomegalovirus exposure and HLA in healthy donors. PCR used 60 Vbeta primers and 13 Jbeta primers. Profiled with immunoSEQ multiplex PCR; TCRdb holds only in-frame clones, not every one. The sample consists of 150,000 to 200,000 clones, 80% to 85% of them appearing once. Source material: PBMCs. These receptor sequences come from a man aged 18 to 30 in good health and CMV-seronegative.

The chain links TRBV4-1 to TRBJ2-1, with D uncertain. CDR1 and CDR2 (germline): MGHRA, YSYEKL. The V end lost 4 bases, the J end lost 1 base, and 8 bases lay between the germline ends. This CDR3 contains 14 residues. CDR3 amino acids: CASSPASSYNEQFF. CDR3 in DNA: TGCGCCAGCAGCCCTGCGAGTTCCTACAATGAGCAGTTCTTC.

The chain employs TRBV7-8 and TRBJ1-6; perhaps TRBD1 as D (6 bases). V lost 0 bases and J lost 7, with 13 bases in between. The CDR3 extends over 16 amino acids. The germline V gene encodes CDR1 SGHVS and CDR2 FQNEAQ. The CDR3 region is CASSLAGAGENSPLHF. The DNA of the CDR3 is TGTGCCAGCAGCTTAGCGGGGGCGGGGGAGAATTCACCCCTCCACTTT. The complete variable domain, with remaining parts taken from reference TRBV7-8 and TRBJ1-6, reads GAGVSQSPRYKVAKRGQDVALRCDPISGHVSLFWYQQALGQGPEFLTYFQNEAQLDKSGLPSDRFFAERPEGSVSTLKIQRTQQEDSAVYLCASSLAGAGENSPLHFGNGTRLTVT.

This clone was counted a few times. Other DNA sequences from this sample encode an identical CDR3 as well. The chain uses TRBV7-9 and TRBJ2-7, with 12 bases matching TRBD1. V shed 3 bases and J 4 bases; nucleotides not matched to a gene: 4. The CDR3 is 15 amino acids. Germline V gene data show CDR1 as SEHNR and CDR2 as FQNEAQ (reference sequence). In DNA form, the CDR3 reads TGTGCCAGCAGCTTGGGGGACAGGGGGCGGTACGAGCAGTACTTC. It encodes CASSLGDRGRYEQYF.

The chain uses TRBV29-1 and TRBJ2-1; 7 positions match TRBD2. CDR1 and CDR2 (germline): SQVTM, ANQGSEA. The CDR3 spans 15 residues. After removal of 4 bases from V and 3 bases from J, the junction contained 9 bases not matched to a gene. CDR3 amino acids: CSVGGMAGVYNEQFF. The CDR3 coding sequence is TGCAGCGTTGGGGGGATGGCGGGGGTCTACAATGAGCAGTTCTTC.

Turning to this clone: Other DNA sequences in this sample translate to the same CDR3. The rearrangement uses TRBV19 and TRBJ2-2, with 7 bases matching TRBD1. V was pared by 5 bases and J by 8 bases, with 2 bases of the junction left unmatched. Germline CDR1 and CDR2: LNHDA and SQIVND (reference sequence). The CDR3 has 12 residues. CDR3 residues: CASSPGGGELFF. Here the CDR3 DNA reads TGTGCCAGTAGTCCAGGGGGAGGGGAGCTGTTTTTT.

CDR3 in amino acids: CASSPLAGPYGYTF. The DNA of the CDR3 is TGTGCCAGCAGCCCCCTCGCGGGACCCTATGGCTACACCTTC. The rearrangement joins TRBV9 to TRBJ1-2, with a tentative D call TRBD1 (5 bases). From germline, CDR1 is SGDLS and CDR2 YYNGEE. Trimming took 4 bases from V and 4 from J, leaving 14 bases between them. The CDR3 consists of 14 residues.

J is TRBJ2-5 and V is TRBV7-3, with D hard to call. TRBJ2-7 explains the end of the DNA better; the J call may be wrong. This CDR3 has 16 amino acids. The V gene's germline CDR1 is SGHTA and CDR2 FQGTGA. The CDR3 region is CASSLSGTEISYEQYF. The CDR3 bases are TGTGCCAGCAGCTTAAGTGGAACAGAGATCTCCTACGAGCAGTACTTC.

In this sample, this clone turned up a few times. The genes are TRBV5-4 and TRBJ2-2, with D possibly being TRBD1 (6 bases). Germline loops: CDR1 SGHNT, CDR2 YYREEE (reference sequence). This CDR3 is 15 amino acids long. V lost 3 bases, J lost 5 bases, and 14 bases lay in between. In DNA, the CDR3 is TGTGCCAGCAGCTCTGGGGGCGTAGGTACCGGGGAGCTGTTTTTT. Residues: CASSSGGVGTGELFF.

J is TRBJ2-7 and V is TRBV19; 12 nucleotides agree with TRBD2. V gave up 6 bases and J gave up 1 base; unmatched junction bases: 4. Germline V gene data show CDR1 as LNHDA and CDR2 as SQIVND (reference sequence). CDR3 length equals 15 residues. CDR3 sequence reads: CASSPGLAGSYEQYF. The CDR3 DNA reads TGTGCCAGTAGCCCCGGACTAGCGGGATCCTACGAGCAGTACTTC.

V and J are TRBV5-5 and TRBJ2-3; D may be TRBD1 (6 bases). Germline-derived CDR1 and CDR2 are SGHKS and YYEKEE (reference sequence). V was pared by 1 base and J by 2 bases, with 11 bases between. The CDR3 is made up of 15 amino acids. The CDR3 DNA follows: TGTGCCAGCAGCTTGTGGACAGCAACCACAGATACGCAGTATTTT. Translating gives CASSLWTATTDTQYF.

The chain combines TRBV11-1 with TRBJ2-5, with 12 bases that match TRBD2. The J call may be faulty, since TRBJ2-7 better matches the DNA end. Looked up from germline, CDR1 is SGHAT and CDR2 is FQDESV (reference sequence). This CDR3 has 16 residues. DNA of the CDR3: TGTGCCAGCAGCCCACCCGGGGCTAGCGGGAGGGCCGAGCAGTACTTC. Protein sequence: CASSPPGASGRAEQYF.

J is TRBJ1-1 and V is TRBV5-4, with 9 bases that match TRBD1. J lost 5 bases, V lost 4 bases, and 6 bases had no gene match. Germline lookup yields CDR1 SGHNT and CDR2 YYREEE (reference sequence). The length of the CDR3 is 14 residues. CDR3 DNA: TGTGCCAGCAGCCCCCGGGACAGGGAGACTGAAGCTTTCTTT. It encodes CASSPRDRETEAFF.

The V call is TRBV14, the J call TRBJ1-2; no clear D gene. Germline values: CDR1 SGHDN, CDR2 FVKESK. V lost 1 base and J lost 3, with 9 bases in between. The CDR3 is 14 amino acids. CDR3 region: CASSQVPVDYGYTF. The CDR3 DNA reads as TGTGCCAGCAGCCAAGTCCCTGTCGACTATGGCTACACCTTC.

CDR3 in DNA: TGTGCCAGCAGGACTCACGGGGGGCGGTCTGGGGCCAACGTCCTGACTTTC. This codes for CASRTHGGRSGANVLTF. The V and J genes are TRBV28 and TRBJ2-6, with D possibly being TRBD2 (7 bases). Trimming removed 6 bases from V and 1 base from J, with 16 bases in between. Germline CDR1 and CDR2: MDHEN and SYDVKM. The CDR3 consists of 17 residues.

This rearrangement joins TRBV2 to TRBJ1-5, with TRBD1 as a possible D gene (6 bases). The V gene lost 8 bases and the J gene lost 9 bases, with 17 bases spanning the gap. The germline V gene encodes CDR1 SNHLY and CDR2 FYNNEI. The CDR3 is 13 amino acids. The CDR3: CASAPGEEWPQHF. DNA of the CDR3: TGTGCCAGCGCCCCAGGGGAAGAATGGCCCCAGCATTTT.

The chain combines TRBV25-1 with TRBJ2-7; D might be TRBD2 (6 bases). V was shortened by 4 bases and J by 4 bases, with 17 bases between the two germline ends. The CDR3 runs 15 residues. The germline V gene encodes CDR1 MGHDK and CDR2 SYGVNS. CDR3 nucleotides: TGTGCCAGCAGTGCCGGGAGTTACCTCCTATACGAGCAGTACTTC. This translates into CASSAGSYLLYEQYF.

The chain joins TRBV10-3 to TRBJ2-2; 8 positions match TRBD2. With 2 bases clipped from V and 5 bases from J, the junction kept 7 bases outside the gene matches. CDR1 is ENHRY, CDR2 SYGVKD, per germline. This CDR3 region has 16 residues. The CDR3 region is CAISETGSGSTGELFF. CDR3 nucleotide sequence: TGTGCCATCAGTGAGACGGGGAGCGGGAGTACCGGGGAGCTGTTTTTT.

CDR3: CASSVLEGPYEQYF. The CDR3 nucleotides are TGTGCCAGCAGCGTACTGGAGGGGCCCTACGAGCAGTACTTC. The chain is built from TRBV9 and TRBJ2-7; TRBD2 is a possible D gene (6 bases). Germline V lookup: CDR1 SGDLS, CDR2 YYNGEE. This CDR3 is built from 14 residues. V dropped 1 base and J dropped 2 bases, with 10 bases sitting between them.

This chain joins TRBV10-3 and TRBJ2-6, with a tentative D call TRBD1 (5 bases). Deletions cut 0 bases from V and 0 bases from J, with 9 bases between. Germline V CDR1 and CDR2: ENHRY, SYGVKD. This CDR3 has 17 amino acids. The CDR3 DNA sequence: TGTGCCATCAGTGAGTCAACAGGATTCTCTGGGGCCAACGTCCTGACTTTC. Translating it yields CAISESTGFSGANVLTF.

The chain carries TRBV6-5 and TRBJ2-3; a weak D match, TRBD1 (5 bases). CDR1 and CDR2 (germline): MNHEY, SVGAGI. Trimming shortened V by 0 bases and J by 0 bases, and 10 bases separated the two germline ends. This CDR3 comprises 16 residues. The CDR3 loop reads CASSYSGALSTDTQYF. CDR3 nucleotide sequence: TGTGCCAGCAGTTACTCTGGGGCACTTAGCACAGATACGCAGTATTTT.

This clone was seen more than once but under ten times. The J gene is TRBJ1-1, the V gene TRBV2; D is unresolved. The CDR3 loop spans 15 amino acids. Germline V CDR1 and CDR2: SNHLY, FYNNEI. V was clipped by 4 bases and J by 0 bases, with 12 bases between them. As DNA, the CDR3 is TGTGCCAGCAGTGGCAGCGTCCGCATGAACACTGAAGCTTTCTTT. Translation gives CASSGSVRMNTEAFF.

CDR3 amino acids: CASTVNRGSYNEQFF. The CDR3 DNA reads TGTGCCAGCACCGTTAATCGCGGGAGCTACAATGAGCAGTTCTTC. The V gene is TRBV7-2, the J gene TRBJ2-7; 7 bases fit TRBD2. Near its end, the DNA agrees better with TRBJ2-1, so the J call may be wrong. The V gene's germline CDR1 is SGHTA and CDR2 FQGNSA. This CDR3 comprises 15 residues.

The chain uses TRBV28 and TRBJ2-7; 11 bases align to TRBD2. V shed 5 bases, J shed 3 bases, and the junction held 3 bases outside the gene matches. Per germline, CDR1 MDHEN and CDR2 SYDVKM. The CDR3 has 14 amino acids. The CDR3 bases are TGTGCCAGCAGTGGGACTAGCGGATTCTACGAGCAGTACTTC. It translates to CASSGTSGFYEQYF.

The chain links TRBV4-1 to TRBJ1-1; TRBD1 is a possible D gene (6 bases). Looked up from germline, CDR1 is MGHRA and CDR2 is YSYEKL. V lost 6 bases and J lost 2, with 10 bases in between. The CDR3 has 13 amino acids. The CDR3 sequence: CASSMTGNTEAFF. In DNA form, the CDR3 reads TGCGCCAGCAGTATGACAGGTAACACTGAAGCTTTCTTT.

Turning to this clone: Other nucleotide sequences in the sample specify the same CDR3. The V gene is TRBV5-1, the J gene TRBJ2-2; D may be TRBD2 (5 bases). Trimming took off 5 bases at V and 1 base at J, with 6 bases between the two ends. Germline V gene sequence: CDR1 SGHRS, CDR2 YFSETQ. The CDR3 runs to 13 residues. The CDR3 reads CASRGGNTGELFF. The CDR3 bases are TGCGCCAGCAGAGGAGGGAACACCGGGGAGCTGTTTTTT. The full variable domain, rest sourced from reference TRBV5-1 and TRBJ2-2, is KAGVTQTPRYLIKTRGQQVTLSCSPISGHRSVSWYQQTPGQGLQFLFEYFSETQRNKGNFPGRFSGRQFSNSRSEMNVSTLELGDSALYLCASRGGNTGELFFGEGSRLTVL.

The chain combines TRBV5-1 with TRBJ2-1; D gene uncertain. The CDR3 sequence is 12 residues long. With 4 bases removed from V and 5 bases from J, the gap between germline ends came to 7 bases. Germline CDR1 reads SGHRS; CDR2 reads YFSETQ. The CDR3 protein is CASSPGNNEQFF. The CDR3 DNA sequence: TGCGCCAGCAGCCCGGGTAACAATGAGCAGTTCTTC.

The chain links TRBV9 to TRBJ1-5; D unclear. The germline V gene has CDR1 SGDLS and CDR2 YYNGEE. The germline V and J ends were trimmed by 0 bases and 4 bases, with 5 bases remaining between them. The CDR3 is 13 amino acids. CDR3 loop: CASSVDMNQPQHF. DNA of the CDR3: TGTGCCAGCAGCGTAGATATGAATCAGCCCCAGCATTTT.

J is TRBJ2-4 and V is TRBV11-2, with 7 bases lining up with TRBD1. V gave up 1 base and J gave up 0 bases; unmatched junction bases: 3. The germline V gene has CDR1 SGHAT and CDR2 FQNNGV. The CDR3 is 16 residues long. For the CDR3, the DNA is TGTGCCAGCAGCTTAGGAGGGGGCAGAGCCAAAAACATTCAGTACTTC. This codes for CASSLGGGRAKNIQYF.

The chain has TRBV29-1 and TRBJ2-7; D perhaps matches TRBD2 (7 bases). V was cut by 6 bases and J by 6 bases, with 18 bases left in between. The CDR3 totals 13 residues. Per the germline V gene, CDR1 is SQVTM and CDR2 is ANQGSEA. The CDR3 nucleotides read TGCAGCGTCTCGGGGGGAGGGGGGCTCGAGCAGTACTTC. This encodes CSVSGGGGLEQYF.

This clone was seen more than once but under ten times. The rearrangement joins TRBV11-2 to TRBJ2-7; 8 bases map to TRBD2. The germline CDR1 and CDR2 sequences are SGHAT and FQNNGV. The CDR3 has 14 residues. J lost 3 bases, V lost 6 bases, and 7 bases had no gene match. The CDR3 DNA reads TGTGCCAGCAGAAAGATTAGCGGGAACTACGAGCAGTACTTC. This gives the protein CASRKISGNYEQYF.